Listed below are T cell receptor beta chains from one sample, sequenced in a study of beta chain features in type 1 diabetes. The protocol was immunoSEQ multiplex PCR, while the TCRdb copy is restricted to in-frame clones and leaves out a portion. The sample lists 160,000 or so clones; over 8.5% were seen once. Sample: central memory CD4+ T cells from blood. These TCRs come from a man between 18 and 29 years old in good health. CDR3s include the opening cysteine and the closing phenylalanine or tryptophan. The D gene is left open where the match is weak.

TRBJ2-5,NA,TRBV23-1,CASSQSLAETQYF
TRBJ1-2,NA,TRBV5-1,CASRHDQAGYTF
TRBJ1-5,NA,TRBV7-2,CASSFLPDQPQHF
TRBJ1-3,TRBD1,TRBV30,CAGTGSSGNTIYF
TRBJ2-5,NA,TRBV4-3,CASSQDGTVPRAQYF
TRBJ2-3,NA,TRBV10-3,CAISEAQGFNTDTQYF
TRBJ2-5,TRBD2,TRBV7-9,CASRAGRLQETQYF
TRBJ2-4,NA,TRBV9,CASSVDGQNIQYF
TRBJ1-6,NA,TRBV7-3,CASSLDRFNSPLHF
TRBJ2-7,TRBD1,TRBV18,CASSPGQGSEQYF
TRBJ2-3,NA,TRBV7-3,CASSPSGDTQYF
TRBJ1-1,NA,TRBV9,CASSVTPNTEAFF
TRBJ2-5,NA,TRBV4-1,CASSQAGRAQETQYF
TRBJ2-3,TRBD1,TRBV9,CASSPRQGADTQYF
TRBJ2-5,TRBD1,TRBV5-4,CASSLGGRPIQETQYF
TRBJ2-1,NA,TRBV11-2,CASSPTRTRQFF
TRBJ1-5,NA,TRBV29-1,CSVEGGRNQPQHF
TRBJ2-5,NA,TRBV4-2,CASSQGSLQETQYF
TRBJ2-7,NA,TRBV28,CASSSPREQYF
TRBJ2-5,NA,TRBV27,CASRREQETQYF
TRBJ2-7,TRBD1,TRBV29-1,CSVRSGTGSHEQYF
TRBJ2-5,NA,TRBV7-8,CASSPGVQETQYF
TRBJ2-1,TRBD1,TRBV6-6,CASSHRDSNNEQFF
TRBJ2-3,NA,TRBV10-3,CAISGQPTDTQYF
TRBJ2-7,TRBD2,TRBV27,CASSTPGLAGNYEQYF
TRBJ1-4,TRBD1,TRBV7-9,CASSLGGQGEKLFF
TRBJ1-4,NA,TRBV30,CAWSVRGVGGKLFF
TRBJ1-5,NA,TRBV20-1,CSASWQPQHF
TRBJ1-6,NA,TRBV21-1,CASSKERRTEWFSNNSPLHF
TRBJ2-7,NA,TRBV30,CAWSFKGYEQYF
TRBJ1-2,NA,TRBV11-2,CASSLGAANYGYTF